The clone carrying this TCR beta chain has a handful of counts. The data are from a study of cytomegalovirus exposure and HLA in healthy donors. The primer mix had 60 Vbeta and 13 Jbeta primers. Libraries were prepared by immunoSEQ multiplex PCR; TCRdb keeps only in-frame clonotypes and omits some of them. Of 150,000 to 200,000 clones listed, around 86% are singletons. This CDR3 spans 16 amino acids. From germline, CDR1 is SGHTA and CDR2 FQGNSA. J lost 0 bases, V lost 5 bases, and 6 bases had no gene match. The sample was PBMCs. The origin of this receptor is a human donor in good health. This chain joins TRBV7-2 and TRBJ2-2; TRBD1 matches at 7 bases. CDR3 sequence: CASSNSGTANTGELFF. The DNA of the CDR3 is TGTGCCAGCAGCAACTCCGGGACAGCGAACACCGGGGAGCTGTTTTTT.